The 15 T cell receptor beta chains below all came from one sample that was sequenced in a study of T cells in localized non-small cell lung cancer. Libraries were prepared by immunoSEQ multiplex PCR; TCRdb keeps only in-frame clonotypes and omits some of them. The data hold several thousand clones, with under 20% observed a single time. The starting material was lung tumor tissue, obtained before any cancer treatment. The receptors were sampled from a man aged 35 to 70 with stage I squamous cell lung carcinoma.

The V call is TRBV11-3, the J call TRBJ1-6; the D gene is possibly TRBD1 (5 bases). Looked up from germline, CDR1 is SGHNT and CDR2 is YENEEA. Trimming cost V 4 bases and J 6 bases, with 13 bases left between them. The CDR3 spans 15 residues. As DNA, the CDR3 is TGTGCCAGCAGCTCCGGGCAGGGTGGTAATTCACCCCTCCACTTT. Encoded protein: CASSSGQGGNSPLHF.

This clone was observed a few times. The CDR3 DNA follows: TGTGCCATCAGTGAGTCGGTGACTAATGAGCAGTTCTTC. The encoded protein is CAISESVTNEQFF. The chain carries TRBV10-3 and TRBJ2-1, with D uncertain. Germline lookup yields CDR1 ENHRY and CDR2 SYGVKD. The CDR3 runs to 13 residues. Trimming shortened V by 0 bases and J by 7 bases, and 7 bases separated the two germline ends.

This clone was found once. This chain links TRBV18 with TRBJ1-5; perhaps TRBD1 as D (5 bases). CDR3 length: 16 amino acids. In germline, CDR1 is KGHSH, CDR2 LQKENI. Trimming removed 4 bases from V and 3 bases from J, with 16 bases in between. CDR3 DNA: TGTGCCAGCTCACGGAAGGCGACAGACTCCAATCAGCCCCAGCATTTT. Encoded protein: CASSRKATDSNQPQHF.

The sample holds a few counts of this clone. This chain uses TRBV6-8 with TRBJ2-7; TRBD1 aligns across 7 bases. Germline V lookup: CDR1 MNHGY, CDR2 SAAAGT. This CDR3 spans 12 amino acids. Trimming cost V 10 bases and J 2 bases; bases outside gene matches: 5. The CDR3 here is CAIGQGAYEQYF. Written as DNA, the CDR3 is TGTGCCATCGGGCAGGGGGCCTACGAGCAGTACTTC.

This clone was recorded a few times. This chain joins TRBV30 and TRBJ1-1; 7 bases align to TRBD1. The CDR3 totals 12 residues. V lost 3 bases, J lost 11 bases, and 9 bases stayed unmatched. Germline CDR1 and CDR2: GTSNPN and SVGIG (reference sequence). The CDR3 protein is CAWRQGTEGAFF. The CDR3 nucleotides read TGTGCCTGGAGGCAGGGGACAGAGGGGGCTTTCTTT.

The chain uses TRBV18 and TRBJ1-1; D unresolved. Germline CDR1 is KGHSH and CDR2 is LQKENI. V was shortened by 3 bases and J by 3 bases, with 8 bases between the two germline ends. The CDR3 loop spans 13 amino acids. CDR3 protein: CASSPRADTEAFF. CDR3 bases: TGTGCCAGCTCACCGCGGGCGGACACTGAAGCTTTCTTT.

The rearrangement links TRBV28 to TRBJ1-2, with 9 bases matching TRBD1. V gave up 11 bases and J gave up 5 bases; unmatched junction bases: 9. The CDR3 has 13 residues. Germline assignment: CDR1 MDHEN and CDR2 SYDVKM. CDR3 in DNA: TGTGCCGTCGCCGGGACAGGGCGTTATGGCTACACCTTC. It is translated as CAVAGTGRYGYTF.

This clone has more than one count but fewer than ten. The rearrangement links TRBV7-5 to TRBJ1-5. TRBV7-5 counts as a pseudogene. The CDR3 is made up of 17 amino acids. CDR3 bases: TGTGCCAGCAGCTTGTGGGGGGGACGGTATAGCAATCAGCCCCAGCATTTT. Amino acids: CASSLWGGRYSNQPQHF.

The rearrangement joins TRBV15 to TRBJ2-2; 10 bases match TRBD1. Trimming removed 8 bases from V and 5 bases from J; junction bases left unmatched: 11. CDR3 length equals 16 residues. The germline V gene has CDR1 LNHNV and CDR2 YYDKDF (reference sequence). For the CDR3, the DNA is TGTGCCACCCTCGGGTCGGGACAGGGGTGGACCGGGGAGCTGTTTTTT. Encoded protein: CATLGSGQGWTGELFF.

This clone qualifies as medium-sized (0.01 to 0.1%). The rearrangement uses TRBV9 and TRBJ2-2; tentative D call: TRBD2 (6 bases). This CDR3 is 15 amino acids long. Germline V gene sequence: CDR1 SGDLS, CDR2 YYNGEE. V dropped 0 bases and J dropped 0 bases, with 6 bases sitting between them. CDR3: CASSVGLANTGELFF. The CDR3 DNA reads as TGTGCCAGCAGCGTAGGACTAGCGAACACCGGGGAGCTGTTTTTT.

Sample share makes this clone medium-sized. The rearrangement uses TRBV9 and TRBJ2-1; D not certain. The CDR3 runs to 15 residues. Germline CDR1 SGDLS, CDR2 YYNGEE. With 4 bases removed from V and 5 bases from J, the gap between germline ends came to 16 bases. The CDR3, as DNA: TGTGCCAGCAGCATCGGAACGACCCCTAACAATGAGCAGTTCTTC. This sequence encodes CASSIGTTPNNEQFF.

This clone was recorded a few times. The sequence runs out 1 residue before the end of the CDR3; the remainder is reconstructed from the germline J gene. The rearrangement uses TRBV6-1 and TRBJ1-3; D gene ambiguous. V gave up 0 bases and J gave up 3 bases, with 15 bases separating them. CDR1 and CDR2 (germline): MNHNS, SASEGT. The length of the CDR3 is 17 residues. The CDR3 bases that were read are TGTGCCAGCAGTGAAGCGATACAACCGGGGTTTGGAAACACCATATAT. Amino acids: CASSEAIQPGFGNTIY. The CDR3 as a whole reads CASSEAIQPGFGNTIYF.

The chain recombines TRBV6-8 with TRBJ2-5; 7 bases are a match to TRBD1. CDR3 size: 12 residues. V was pared by 5 bases and J by 5 bases, with 2 bases of the junction left unmatched. Germline V lookup: CDR1 MNHGY, CDR2 SAAAGT. CDR3 DNA sequence: TGTGCCAGCAGTGACAGGGTGGAGACCCAGTACTTC. It translates to CASSDRVETQYF.

The chain is built from TRBV9 and TRBJ2-2; tentatively, D is TRBD2 (5 bases). The CDR3 covers 16 residues. Per the germline V gene, CDR1 is SGDLS and CDR2 is YYNGEE. The germline V and J ends were trimmed by 3 bases and 5 bases, with 17 bases remaining between them. CDR3 in amino acids: CASSAYFTLETGELFF. The CDR3 DNA is TGTGCCAGCAGCGCGTACTTCACACTAGAAACCGGGGAGCTGTTTTTT.

This clone was seen many times. The V gene is TRBV7-7, the J gene TRBJ1-1; a weak D match, TRBD1 (6 bases). The CDR3 consists of 15 residues. V lost 2 bases and J 7 bases, leaving 17 bases between the germline ends. Germline CDR1 SSHAT, CDR2 FNYEAQ (reference sequence). CDR3 in DNA: TGTGCCAGCAGCTTAACCGGGACAAGAGGGGGTGAAGCTTTCTTT. Translated, it gives CASSLTGTRGGEAFF.